The 5 T cell receptor beta chains below come from one sample, sequenced in a study of blood T cell repertoires in COVID-19. This table comes from immunoSEQ multiplex PCR, and its TCRdb copy is limited to in-frame clones, with some not included. This table has a few hundred thousand clones, roughly nine tenths appearing once. Material: PBMCs or T cells enriched from blood (not recorded which). The receptors shown here come from a woman in her thirties or forties who had been exposed to COVID-19.

This clone was picked up a small number of times. V gene TRBV9 combines with J gene TRBJ2-7; a weak D match, TRBD1 (6 bases). Germline V lookup: CDR1 SGDLS, CDR2 YYNGEE. With 4 bases removed from V and 4 bases from J, the gap between germline ends came to 21 bases. The CDR3 has 16 residues. The DNA for the CDR3 is TGTGCCAGCAGCCCCTTTAGACAGGCCTTTGTTTACGAGCAGTACTTC. Amino acids: CASSPFRQAFVYEQYF.

This chain links TRBV5-6 with TRBJ2-7; maybe TRBD1 (6 bases). Germline V gives CDR1 SGHDT, CDR2 YYEEEE. The CDR3 has 15 residues. The germline V and J ends were trimmed by 6 bases and 5 bases, with 21 bases remaining between them. CDR3: CASTPVGGAGNEQYF. As DNA, the CDR3 is TGTGCCAGCACCCCGGTTGGGGGCGCCGGGAACGAGCAGTACTTC. Full variable domain (remainder filled in from reference TRBV5-6 and TRBJ2-7): DAGVTQSPTHLIKTRGQQVTLRCSPKSGHDTVSWYQQALGQGPQFIFQYYEEEERQRGNFPDRFSGHQFPNYSSELNVNALLLGDSALYLCASTPVGGAGNEQYFGPGTRLTVT.

The chain carries TRBV7-9 and TRBJ2-1; 8 nucleotides line up with TRBD1. This CDR3 is built from 12 residues. V was clipped by 6 bases and J by 12 bases; unmatched bases: 7. CDR1 and CDR2 from the germline V gene are SEHNR and FQNEAQ (reference sequence). CDR3: CASRDGQGGQFF. CDR3 DNA sequence: TGTGCCAGCAGGGACGGACAGGGCGGGCAGTTCTTC.

The chain uses TRBV5-6 and TRBJ1-1; 11 bases are shared with TRBD1. Germline CDR1 reads SGHDT; CDR2 reads YYEEEE. CDR3 length: 14 amino acids. After removal of 4 bases from V and 9 bases from J, the junction contained 8 bases not matched to a gene. The CDR3 DNA sequence: TGTGCCAGCAGCCTGGACAGGGGGCAACAAAAAGCTTTCTTT. Its protein is CASSLDRGQQKAFF.

The chain employs TRBV7-9 and TRBJ2-4, with a weak D call TRBD2 (5 bases). The germline V gene encodes CDR1 SEHNR and CDR2 FQNEAQ (reference sequence). The CDR3 sequence is 19 residues long. V was cut by 5 bases and J by 8 bases, with 31 bases left in between. The DNA for the CDR3 is TGTGCCAGCAGCATACATGCGACGGGGTTTGAGATCCCGTCGGACATTCAGTACTTC. Protein sequence: CASSIHATGFEIPSDIQYF.